The sequence of this TCR beta chain was determined in a study of PD-L1 blockade in urothelial cancer (dated by TCRdb to about 2017). For context, the study as a whole: Every patient began therapy at some point between 2013 and 2015 and was given atezolizumab 1,200 mg intravenously every 3 weeks. About nine tenths of the roughly 30 patients were males with bladder-origin urothelial cancer, and about 65% of the roughly 30 reported a prior smoking history. An ECOG performance status of 0 or 1 was recorded for the patients, and 0 to 3 prior chemotherapy regimens had been received by the patients. Blood samples were analyzed at 3 weeks after treatment start (second dose) and at 6 weeks after treatment start. Blood samples gave a median of 141,255 T cells and 83,000 or so unique TCRs, with a median clonality of approximately 0.078. The study, an exploratory multi-omic analysis, examined somatic, immune and clinical correlates of response to PD-L1 blockade with atezolizumab in urothelial cancer. Pretreatment tumor samples, along with matched peripheral blood collected serially before and after atezolizumab treatment, underwent TCR sequencing. Durable clinical benefit was defined as progression-free survival longer than 6 months, and TCR features were also tested against progression-free and overall survival. In the same patients who had TCR sequencing, pretreatment tumors also underwent whole exome sequencing and RNA sequencing. Durable clinical benefit was achieved by nine patients and was not achieved by 20 patients. Around 29 patients had pretreatment blood TCR-seq, some 25 had at least one posttreatment blood collection, and some 25 had tumor TCR-seq. Summary of the overall study and its limitations: Because the sample size was small (n ≈ 30) and many of the analyses were exploratory, the results are meant to be hypothesis-generating. Patients with durable benefit showed greater expansion of tumor-associated TCR clones in peripheral blood 3 weeks after starting treatment (n of about 20, p = 0.022). Improved progression-free and overall survival was found to be associated with pretreatment peripheral blood TCR clonality below the median.

Note on this clone: Its specific antigen is unknown. No base-level quality is on record; no much larger clone is a single base apart.

Each PCR received spiked-in synthetic TCR analog templates so that absolute template abundance could be estimated from read counts. The immunoSEQ assay used bias-controlled V and J gene primers to amplify TCRbeta CDR3 regions from genomic DNA. Sequencing of rearranged TCRbeta segments was done at approximately 20X coverage. The study's own analysis went as follows. Clustering was used to correct sequencing errors, and CDR3s were annotated against IMGT so that V, D and J genes could be assigned. Downstream analyses used only productive TCRbeta rearrangements and left out out-of-frame or stop-codon sequences. Clonality was computed as one minus Shannon entropy normalized by the log of the number of unique productive sequences. Fisher's exact test with Benjamini-Hochberg correction, using a cutoff of adjusted p below 0.01, was how clones that differed between time points or between blood and tumor were identified. TCRdb mirrors the immuneACCESS table, restricted to in-frame sequences. Some clones are absent from its copies; in checked studies, under half trace to an unresolved V gene, and the reason for the others is unknown. That table gives V, J and clone size, and the DNA gave D and trimming. A total of about 79,000 clones appear in this sample, approximately 86% of them only once. Around 14% of the sample goes to the ten largest clones.

Looking up the germline V gene yields CDR1 ENHRY and CDR2 SYGVKD. V is cut back by 6 bases and J by 0 bases, with 8 bases in the junction unmatched. From its cysteine to its phenylalanine, the CDR3 spans 16 amino acids. CDR3 DNA is the only sequence kept; it has 48 bases, read in frame from the first base. Explained via the paper, the time point label denotes: pretreatment peripheral blood. A total of 29 patients with locally advanced or metastatic urothelial carcinoma, treated at Memorial Sloan Kettering on a trial protocol, made up the cohort. Peripheral blood mononuclear cells were collected from each patient pretreatment and during treatment, giving between 1 and 8 total time points per patient. The Qiagen DNeasy Blood extraction kit was used to purify genomic DNA from total PBMCs and tumor samples. PBMCs were collected pretreatment and during treatment, and were isolated and stored as previously described.

Sample: PBMCs, taken around atezolizumab (anti-PD-L1) treatment. The receptor comes from a man aged 55-75 years with urothelial cancer. The chain couples TRBV10-3 to TRBJ2-7, with 10 bases matching TRBD2. The DNA reads as follows: TGTGCCATCAGGGGTAGCGGGGGGCACAGCTCCTACGAGCAGTACTTC. It is translated as CAIRGSGGHSSYEQYF.